This T cell receptor beta chain appears in the sequencing data of a study of OX40 agonist ivuxolimab in advanced cancers. This clone appeared a single time. Its antigen is unknown. The V gene lost 3 bases and the J gene lost 0 bases, with 12 bases spanning the gap. This CDR3 is 15 amino acids long. Germline CDR1 and CDR2: MNHEY and SVGAGI. Produced via immunoSEQ multiplex PCR; TCRdb's table is partial and in-frame only. This sample has approximately 75,000 clones; about nine tenths occur once, and the top ten carry 0.3% to 0.4%. Broader study findings: At 0.1 to 3.0 mg/kg and by week 6, CD4+ and CD8+ T cells in the blood had expanded clonally.

V gene TRBV6-5 combines with J gene TRBJ2-7; D may be TRBD1 (7 bases). This specimen consisted of CD4+ or CD8+ T cells sorted from blood, obtained in a trial of the OX40 agonist ivuxolimab. This TCR came from an adult with an advanced solid tumor such as melanoma, head and neck, liver or kidney cancer. CDR3: CASSYQGGNSYEQYF. The CDR3 DNA sequence: TGTGCCAGCAGTTATCAGGGGGGAAACTCCTACGAGCAGTACTTC.